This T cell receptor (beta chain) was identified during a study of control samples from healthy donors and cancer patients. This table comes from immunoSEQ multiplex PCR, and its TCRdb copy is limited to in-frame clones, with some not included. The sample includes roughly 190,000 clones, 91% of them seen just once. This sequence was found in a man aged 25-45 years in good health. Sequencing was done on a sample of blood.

The CDR3 bases are TGTGCCAGCAGACCAGCTGGAGGGGAGGGCTACACCTTC. Translated: CASRPAGGEGYTF. V usage is TRBV11-2 and J usage is TRBJ1-2; D might be TRBD1 (5 bases). V was trimmed by 6 bases and J by 8 bases, leaving 16 bases between them. The CDR3 covers 13 residues. Germline CDR1 reads SGHAT; CDR2 reads FQNNGV.